The clone carrying this TCR beta chain was counted only a few times. Its cognate antigen is unknown. The germline V gene encodes CDR1 SGDLS and CDR2 YYNGEE. The V and J ends lost 4 bases and 9 bases, in that order; junction bases with no gene match: 9. The CDR3 length is 14 residues. These data come from a study of cytomegalovirus exposure and HLA in healthy donors. Study-level findings and limits: Most TCR sequences proved rare, with some public TCRs found in many donors.

TCRdb keeps only in-frame clones here, not all; method: immunoSEQ multiplex PCR. The sample consists of 160,000 or so clones, approximately 89% of them appearing once. These donors were members of the approximately 120-subject validation cohort, a group separate from the roughly 670-subject first cohort. The TCR sequence derives from a man between 18 and 29 years old in good health and CMV-seropositive. The chain employs TRBV9 and TRBJ2-1, with TRBD2 identical over 8 bases. Sequencing input: PBMCs. CDR3 nucleotide sequence: TGTGCCAGCAGCCCTCCCGGGACTAGTGGTGAGCAGTTCTTC. As protein: CASSPPGTSGEQFF.